The following is a T cell receptor (beta chain) sequence with its context. Its antigen remains unidentified. Treg sorting used a CD4+CD25+CD127-/low gate. This CDR3 is built from 13 residues. Germline V gives CDR1 SGHVS, CDR2 FNYEAQ. Deletions cut 5 bases from V and 0 bases from J, with 4 bases between. After constant-region reverse-primer amplification, full-length variable regions underwent semi-nested PCR with Nested Universal Primer A. TCRdb recomputed calls from the 5' RACE reads with MiXCR, one row per CDR3 protein. The sample lists approximately 60,000 distinct CDR3 sequences; less than 30% were seen once. Study-wide results and caveats: Tumor Treg TCRs overlapped most with tumor naive CD4+ cells. In terms of TCR gene usage, tumor memory CD4+ T cells clustered together with blood and lymph node memory CD4+ cells, as well as with lymph node naive CD4+ cells.

The chain links TRBV7-6 to TRBJ2-2; the D is unclear. The clonotype comes from a female donor with breast cancer. Specimen: tumor-infiltrating Tregs sorted from the breast tumor. CDR3: CASSPSNTGELFF. CDR3 nucleotides: TGTGCCAGCAGCCCATCGAACACCGGGGAGCTGTTTTTT.